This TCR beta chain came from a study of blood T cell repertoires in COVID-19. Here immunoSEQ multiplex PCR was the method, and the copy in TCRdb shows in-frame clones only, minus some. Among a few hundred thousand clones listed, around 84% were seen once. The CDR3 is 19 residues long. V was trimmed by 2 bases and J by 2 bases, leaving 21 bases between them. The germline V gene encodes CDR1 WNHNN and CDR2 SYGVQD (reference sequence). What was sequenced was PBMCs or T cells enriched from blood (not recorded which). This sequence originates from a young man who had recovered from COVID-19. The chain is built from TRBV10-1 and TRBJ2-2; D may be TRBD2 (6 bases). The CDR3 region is CASSESAWGDLINTGELFF. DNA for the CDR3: TGCGCCAGCAGTGAGAGTGCGTGGGGGGACCTAATTAACACCGGGGAGCTGTTTTTT.